The 2 T cell receptor beta chains in this list originate from one sample, sequenced in a study of response to subunit inactivated influenza vaccine. MiXCR was run by TCRdb on the RT-PCR reads, yielding one entry per CDR3 protein. The table includes approximately 530,000 distinct CDR3 sequences, 10% to 15% detected once. Material: PBMCs from blood, obtained roughly 45 days after vaccination. These receptors were taken from a man in his fifties who received an inactivated influenza vaccine.

This chain joins TRBV11-1 and TRBJ2-1; TRBD2 agrees at 13 bases. CDR1 is SGHAT, CDR2 FQDESV, per germline (reference sequence). After removal of 1 base from V and 2 bases from J, the junction contained 8 bases not matched to a gene. The CDR3 runs 19 residues. The CDR3 nucleotides are TGTGCCAGCAGCTTAGTTGGGACTAGCGGGACTCCCACCTACAATGAGCAGTTCTTC. Translation: CASSLVGTSGTPTYNEQFF.

The CDR3 bases are TGCAGTGCTCGACAGGGGGGAACCGGGGAGCTGTTTTTT. Translated: CSARQGGTGELFF. The chain employs TRBV20-1 and TRBJ2-2, with 9 bases identical to TRBD1. Germline V gene sequence: CDR1 DFQATT, CDR2 SNEGSKA (reference sequence). This CDR3 comprises 13 residues. Trimming cost V 5 bases and J 5 bases; bases outside gene matches: 3.